What follows are 10 T cell receptor beta chains derived from one specimen sequenced in a study of blood T cell repertoires in COVID-19. Measured with immunoSEQ multiplex PCR; TCRdb has only the in-frame clones, and not every one. The sample gives fewer than 25,000 clones, approximately 91% of which show up once; about 3.1% is in the top ten. The sample taken for sequencing was peripheral blood. These receptors all come from a woman aged 65 to 85 with active COVID-19.

The table lists this clone with a count of one. The gene calls are TRBV15 and TRBJ1-2, with 11 bases fitting TRBD1. The CDR3 sequence is 16 residues long. The V gene's germline CDR1 is LNHNV and CDR2 YYDKDF (reference sequence). J lost 7 bases, V lost 0 bases, and 7 bases had no gene match. The chain's CDR3 is CATSRDGTGGTSGYTF. CDR3 nucleotides: TGTGCCACCAGCAGAGATGGGACAGGGGGGACGAGTGGCTACACCTTC.

V usage is TRBV4-3 and J usage is TRBJ2-5, with a possible D match to TRBD2 (6 bases). The V and J ends lost 0 bases and 1 base respectively, with 12 bases between them. This CDR3 has 16 residues. CDR1 and CDR2 (germline): LGHNA, YSLEER. CDR3 coding DNA: TGCGCCAGCAGCCAAGATCTTCCGGGAGCCCAAGAGACCCAGTACTTC. This translates into CASSQDLPGAQETQYF.

The chain employs TRBV11-2 and TRBJ2-7; 7 bases align to TRBD1. This CDR3 contains 13 residues. Looked up from germline, CDR1 is SGHAT and CDR2 is FQNNGV. Trimming removed 3 bases from V and 5 bases from J; junction bases left unmatched: 4. The CDR3 loop is CASSLTGFNEQYF. The CDR3 DNA reads TGTGCCAGCAGCTTGACAGGGTTCAACGAGCAGTACTTC.

This chain uses TRBV6-1 with TRBJ2-7; 8 nucleotides match TRBD2. Trimming took 3 bases from V and 4 from J; bases not matched to a gene: 8. Looked up from germline, CDR1 is MNHNS and CDR2 is SASEGT. The CDR3 is made up of 15 amino acids. CDR3 DNA: TGTGCCAGCAGTGAGCGGGGGGCGAGTGTATACGAGCAGTACTTC. It codes for CASSERGASVYEQYF.

The chain couples TRBV5-1 to TRBJ2-7; TRBD1 is a possible D gene (6 bases). The germline gives CDR1 SGHRS, CDR2 YFSETQ. The V gene lost 2 bases and the J gene lost 6 bases, with 15 bases spanning the gap. This CDR3 comprises 14 residues. The CDR3 region is CASSFGVGTSEQYF. The CDR3 DNA reads as TGCGCCAGCAGCTTCGGGGTCGGGACAAGCGAGCAGTACTTC.

This clone is a singleton in its sample. This chain connects TRBV15 to TRBJ1-5; TRBD1 matches at 7 bases. CDR1 LNHNV and CDR2 YYDKDF come from the germline V gene (reference sequence). With V trimmed by 9 bases and J by 7 bases, 12 bases remained unmatched. The CDR3 spans 14 residues. CDR3 nucleotides: TGTGCCACACGGGGCTCAGGGGGTATCCAGCCCCAGCATTTT. Translated, it gives CATRGSGGIQPQHF.

This clone came up once. The chain has TRBV10-3 and TRBJ1-1; TRBD1 aligns across 8 bases. This CDR3 spans 14 amino acids. Germline V gene sequence: CDR1 ENHRY, CDR2 SYGVKD. Germline trimming cut 7 bases from V and 1 base from J; bases unmatched to any gene: 5. CDR3 region: CAIKKTGANTEAFF. In nucleotides, the CDR3 is TGTGCCATCAAGAAGACAGGGGCGAACACTGAAGCTTTCTTT.

CDR3 DNA sequence: TGTGCCAGCAGCTTAGACCCTAGCGGTGGGAATGAGCAGTTCTTC. Amino acid sequence: CASSLDPSGGNEQFF. The chain carries TRBV7-2 and TRBJ2-1; 7 nucleotides agree with TRBD2. With 1 base clipped from V and 7 bases from J, the junction kept 7 bases outside the gene matches. This CDR3 has 15 amino acids. CDR1 and CDR2 from the germline V gene are SGHTA and FQGNSA.

CDR3 loop: CAWSTGLRNTEAFF. The CDR3 DNA is TGTGCCTGGAGCACGGGACTCAGGAACACTGAAGCTTTCTTT. The chain combines TRBV30 with TRBJ1-1, with D perhaps TRBD1 (5 bases). This CDR3 spans 14 amino acids. Germline V lookup: CDR1 GTSNPN, CDR2 SVGIG (reference sequence). V lost 3 bases and J 1 base, leaving 12 bases between the germline ends.

The chain uses TRBV27 and TRBJ1-2, with 9 bases identical to TRBD1. With V trimmed by 1 base and J by 7 bases, 4 bases remained unmatched. Germline CDR1 reads MNHEY; CDR2 reads SMNVEV (reference sequence). This CDR3 has 14 residues. CDR3 residues: CASSLFQGQGGYTF. CDR3 nucleotide sequence: TGTGCCAGCAGTTTATTCCAGGGACAGGGTGGCTACACCTTC.